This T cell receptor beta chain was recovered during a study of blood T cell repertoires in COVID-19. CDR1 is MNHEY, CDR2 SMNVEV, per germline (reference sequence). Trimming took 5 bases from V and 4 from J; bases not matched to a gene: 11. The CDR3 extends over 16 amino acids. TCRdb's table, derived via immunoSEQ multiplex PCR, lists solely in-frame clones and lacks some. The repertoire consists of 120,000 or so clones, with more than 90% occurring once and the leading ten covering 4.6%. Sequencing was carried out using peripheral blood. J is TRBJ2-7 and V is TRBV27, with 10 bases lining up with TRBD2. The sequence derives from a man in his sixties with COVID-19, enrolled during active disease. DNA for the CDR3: TGTGCCAGCAGTCCTCGTCGGCTAGCGGGAGCATACGAGCAGTACTTC. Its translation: CASSPRRLAGAYEQYF.